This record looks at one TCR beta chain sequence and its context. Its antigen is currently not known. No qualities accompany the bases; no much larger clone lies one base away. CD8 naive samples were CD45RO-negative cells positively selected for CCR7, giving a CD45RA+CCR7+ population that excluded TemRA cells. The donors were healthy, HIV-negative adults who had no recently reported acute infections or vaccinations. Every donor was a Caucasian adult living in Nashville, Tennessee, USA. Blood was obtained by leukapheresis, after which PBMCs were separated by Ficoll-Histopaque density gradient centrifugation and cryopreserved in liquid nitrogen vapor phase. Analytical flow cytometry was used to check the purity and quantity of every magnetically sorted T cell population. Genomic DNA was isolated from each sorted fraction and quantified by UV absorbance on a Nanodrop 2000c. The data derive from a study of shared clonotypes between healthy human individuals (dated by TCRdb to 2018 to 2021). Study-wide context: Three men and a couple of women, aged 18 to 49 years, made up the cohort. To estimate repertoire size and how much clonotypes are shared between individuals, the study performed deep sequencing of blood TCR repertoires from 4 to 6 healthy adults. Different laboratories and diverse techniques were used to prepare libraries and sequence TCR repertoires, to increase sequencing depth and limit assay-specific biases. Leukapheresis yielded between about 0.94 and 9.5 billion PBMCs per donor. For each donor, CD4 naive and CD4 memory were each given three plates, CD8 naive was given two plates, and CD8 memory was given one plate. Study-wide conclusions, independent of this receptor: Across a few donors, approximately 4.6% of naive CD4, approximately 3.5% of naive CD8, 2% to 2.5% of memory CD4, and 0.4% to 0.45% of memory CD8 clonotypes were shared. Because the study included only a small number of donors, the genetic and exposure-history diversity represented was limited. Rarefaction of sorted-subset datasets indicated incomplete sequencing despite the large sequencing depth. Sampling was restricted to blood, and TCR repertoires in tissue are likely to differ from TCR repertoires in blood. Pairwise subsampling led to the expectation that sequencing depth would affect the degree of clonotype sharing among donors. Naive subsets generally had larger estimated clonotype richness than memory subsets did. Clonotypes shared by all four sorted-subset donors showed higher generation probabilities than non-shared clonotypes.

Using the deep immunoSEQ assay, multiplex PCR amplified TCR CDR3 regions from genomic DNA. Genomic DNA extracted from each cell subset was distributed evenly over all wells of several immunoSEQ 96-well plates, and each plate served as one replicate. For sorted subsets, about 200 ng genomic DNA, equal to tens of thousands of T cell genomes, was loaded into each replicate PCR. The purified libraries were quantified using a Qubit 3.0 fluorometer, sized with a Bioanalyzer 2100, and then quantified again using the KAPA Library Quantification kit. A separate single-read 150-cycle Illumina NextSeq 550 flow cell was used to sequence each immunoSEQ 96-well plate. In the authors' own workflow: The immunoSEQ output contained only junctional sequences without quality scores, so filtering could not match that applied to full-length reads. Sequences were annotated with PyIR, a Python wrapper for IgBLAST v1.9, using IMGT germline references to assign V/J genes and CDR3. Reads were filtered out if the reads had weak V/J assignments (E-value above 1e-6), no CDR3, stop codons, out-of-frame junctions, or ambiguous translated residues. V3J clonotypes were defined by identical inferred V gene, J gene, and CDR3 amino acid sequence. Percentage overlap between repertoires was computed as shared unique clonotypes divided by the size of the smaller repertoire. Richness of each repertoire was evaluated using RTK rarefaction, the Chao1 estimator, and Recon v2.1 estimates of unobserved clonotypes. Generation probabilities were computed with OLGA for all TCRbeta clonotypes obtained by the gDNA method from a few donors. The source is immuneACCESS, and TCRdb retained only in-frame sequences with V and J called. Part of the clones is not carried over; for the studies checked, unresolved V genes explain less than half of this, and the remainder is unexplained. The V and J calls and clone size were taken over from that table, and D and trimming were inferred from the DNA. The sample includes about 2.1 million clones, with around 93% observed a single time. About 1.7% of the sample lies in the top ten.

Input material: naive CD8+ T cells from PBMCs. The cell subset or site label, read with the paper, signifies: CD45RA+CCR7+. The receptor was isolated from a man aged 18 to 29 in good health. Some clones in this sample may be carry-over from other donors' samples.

The CDR3 protein is CASSLQDLYEQYF. The DNA reads as follows: TGTGCCAGCAGCTTACAGGACCTCTACGAGCAGTACTTC. The sequence joins TRBV7-9 to TRBJ2-7; no D gene is confidently identified. Counted from cysteine to phenylalanine, this CDR3 has 13 amino acids. Only CDR3 DNA is held: 39 bases, read in frame from base 1. According to the germline V gene (reference sequence), CDR1 reads SEHNR and CDR2 reads FQNEAQ. The trim is 2 bases for V and 3 bases for J, with a gap of 8 bases between the germline ends.